This T cell receptor beta chain was identified during a study of shared clonotypes between healthy human individuals. Whole-study context: The study drew on a couple of women and three men aged 18 to 49 as donors. General study points: Expectations were that clonotype sharing among donors would be affected by sequencing depth. Generation probability values for non-shared clonotypes were lower than those for clonotypes shared by all four donors.

The naive CD8 fraction comprised CD45RO-negative cells positively selected for CCR7 and excluded terminally differentiated effector memory CD45RA+ cells. Only Caucasian adults living in Nashville, Tennessee made up the donor group. Sequencing used immunoSEQ multiplex PCR; TCRdb keeps in-frame clones, though not all of them. The sample shows over 2 million clones, about 95% of them seen only once. On this clone itself: Its antigen is unknown.

This TCR was recovered from a young man in good health. The sequenced sample consisted of naive CD8+ T cells sorted from blood.

Written as DNA, the CDR3 is TGTGCCAGTAGTCAGACAGAAGAGACCCAGTACTTC. This sequence encodes CASSQTEETQYF. The chain joins TRBV19 to TRBJ2-5; maybe TRBD1 (5 bases). The CDR3 is made up of 12 amino acids. Per germline, CDR1 LNHDA and CDR2 SQIVND (reference sequence). V shed 5 bases and J shed 3 bases, with 7 bases lying between them.